The 28 T cell receptor beta chains below were found in one sample sequenced in a study of cytotoxic CD8 clonotypes in ibrutinib-treated CLL. The repertoire was sequenced with immunoSEQ multiplex PCR; TCRdb's copy has only in-frame clones and lacks some. The sample gives some 46,000 clones, around 68% of which show up once; 13% is in the top ten. Sequenced here: PBMCs, sampled after 12 months of ibrutinib treatment. These receptors all come from a human donor with chronic lymphocytic leukemia.

V is TRBV18 and J is TRBJ2-3; 9 bases map to TRBD2. V dropped 4 bases and J dropped 0; count of bases not matched to a gene: 8. CDR1 and CDR2 (germline): KGHSH, LQKENI. This CDR3 contains 17 residues. CDR3 residues: CASSLYPAGGSTDTQYF. For the CDR3, the DNA is TGTGCCAGCTCACTGTACCCCGCGGGGGGGAGCACAGATACGCAGTATTTT.

This chain uses TRBV23-1 with TRBJ1-5, with D hard to call. TRBV23-1 is an ORF for which the function is uncertain. The length of the CDR3 is 14 residues. The germline V and J ends were trimmed by 2 bases and 1 base, with 6 bases remaining between them. The CDR3 loop is CASSQNWSNQPQHF. CDR3 DNA sequence: TGCGCCAGCAGTCAAAATTGGAGCAATCAGCCCCAGCATTTT.

V and J are TRBV30 and TRBJ1-1; D ambiguous. This CDR3 spans 10 amino acids. V lost 8 bases to trimming and J lost 1 base, with 5 bases between them. Germline V gene lookup returns CDR1 GTSNPN and CDR2 SVGIG (reference sequence). The DNA for the CDR3 is TGTGCCGCCCGGAACACTGAAGCTTTCTTT. It encodes CAARNTEAFF.

The chain links TRBV11-2 to TRBJ2-3, with 10 bases matching TRBD2. The CDR3 loop spans 15 amino acids. CDR1 and CDR2 (germline): SGHAT, FQNNGV. After removal of 6 bases from V and 5 bases from J, the junction contained 8 bases not matched to a gene. DNA for the CDR3: TGTGCCAGCAGGTGGAGCGGGGGGGCCATAGATACGCAGTATTTT. Residues: CASRWSGGAIDTQYF.

The V gene is TRBV6-4, the J gene TRBJ1-6; 9 bases map to TRBD1. CDR3 length: 15 residues. Germline V gene sequence: CDR1 MRHNA, CDR2 SNTAGT. V was clipped by 7 bases and J by 4 bases; unmatched bases: 5. For the CDR3, the DNA is TGTGCCAGCAAGATGGACAGGGGATATAATTCACCCCTCCACTTT. This encodes CASKMDRGYNSPLHF.

The rearrangement uses TRBV7-2 and TRBJ1-3; D not certain. The germline V gene encodes CDR1 SGHTA and CDR2 FQGNSA. The germline V and J ends were trimmed by 1 base and 0 bases, with 13 bases remaining between them. CDR3 size: 17 residues. CDR3 sequence: CASSLEDFHPSGNTIYF. The CDR3 bases are TGTGCCAGCAGCTTAGAAGATTTTCACCCCTCTGGAAACACCATATATTTT.

This chain joins TRBV27 and TRBJ2-2; 13 bases line up with TRBD2. With V trimmed by 3 bases and J by 1 base, 8 bases remained unmatched. The germline gives CDR1 MNHEY, CDR2 SMNVEV (reference sequence). This CDR3 is 19 amino acids long. CDR3 DNA: TGTGCCAGCAGTTTGAAGGGACTAGCGGGGAGCGTGAACACCGGGGAGCTGTTTTTT. This translates into CASSLKGLAGSVNTGELFF.

V and J are TRBV7-2 and TRBJ1-1; D gene unclear. The V end was cut by 5 bases, the J end by 1 base, with 8 bases between. This CDR3 region has 13 residues. Per the germline V gene, CDR1 is SGHTA and CDR2 is FQGNSA. This CDR3 reads CASSLNSNTEAFF. The CDR3 DNA reads TGTGCCAGCAGCCTCAATTCGAACACTGAAGCTTTCTTT.

This clone occurred a few times. The V gene is TRBV2, the J gene TRBJ2-5; TRBD1 matches at 11 bases. The CDR3 length is 13 residues. Germline V gene lookup returns CDR1 SNHLY and CDR2 FYNNEI. J gave up 5 bases and V 7 bases, and 3 bases lay outside the gene matches. The CDR3 sequence: CASIGQGAETQYF. The CDR3 DNA sequence: TGTGCCAGCATCGGACAGGGGGCGGAGACCCAGTACTTC.

The rearrangement uses TRBV9 and TRBJ1-4, with D hard to call. CDR3 length equals 15 residues. Trimming took off 2 bases at V and 1 base at J, with 9 bases between the two ends. Germline CDR1 reads SGDLS; CDR2 reads YYNGEE. The CDR3 DNA sequence: TGTGCCAGCAGCGTCGAGACCGGAACTAATGAAAAACTGTTTTTT. Its translation is CASSVETGTNEKLFF.

The genes are TRBV19 and TRBJ2-1; 7 nucleotides match TRBD2. The CDR3 loop spans 16 amino acids. In germline, CDR1 is LNHDA, CDR2 SQIVND (reference sequence). V shed 0 bases, J shed 4 bases, and the junction held 6 bases outside the gene matches. The CDR3 coding sequence is TGTGCCAGTAGTATAGAGCAGCGGGGAGGGTACAATGAGCAGTTCTTC. Its protein is CASSIEQRGGYNEQFF.

This chain links TRBV18 with TRBJ2-6; TRBD1 aligns across 10 bases. The CDR3 length is 18 residues. Germline trimming cut 2 bases from V and 4 bases from J; bases unmatched to any gene: 8. The germline gives CDR1 KGHSH, CDR2 LQKENI. The CDR3 reads CASSPVETGGAGANVLTF. The CDR3 DNA reads TGTGCCAGCTCACCAGTCGAGACAGGGGGCGCGGGGGCCAACGTCCTGACTTTC.

This clone was picked up a small number of times. The rearrangement uses TRBV5-1 and TRBJ1-2; 8 nucleotides agree with TRBD1. Germline V CDR1 and CDR2: SGHRS, YFSETQ. The length of the CDR3 is 14 residues. V gave up 3 bases and J gave up 2 bases; unmatched junction bases: 3. The CDR3 is CASSSGQANYGYTF. CDR3 bases: TGCGCCAGCAGCTCGGGACAGGCAAACTATGGCTACACCTTC.

The V gene is TRBV11-2, the J gene TRBJ2-5, with D possibly being TRBD2 (6 bases). V lost 5 bases and J lost 1, with 14 bases in between. The CDR3 runs 15 residues. Germline V gene data show CDR1 as SGHAT and CDR2 as FQNNGV. In nucleotides, the CDR3 is TGTGCCAGCAGCCCGACTAAAGCGGGCCAAGAGACCCAGTACTTC. Its translation: CASSPTKAGQETQYF. The entire variable domain, with the rest obtained from reference TRBV11-2 and TRBJ2-5, is as follows: EAGVAQSPRYKIIEKRQSVAFWCNPISGHATLYWYQQILGQGPKLLIQFQNNGVVDDSQLPKDRFSAERLKGVDSTLKIQPAKLEDSAVYLCASSPTKAGQETQYFGPGTRLLVL.

This chain connects TRBV18 to TRBJ1-2; D possibly corresponds to TRBD1 (5 bases). The CDR3 runs 13 residues. V lost 2 bases and J lost 3, with 7 bases in between. CDR1 KGHSH and CDR2 LQKENI come from the germline V gene. CDR3 amino acids: CASSPETDYGYTF. CDR3 nucleotides: TGTGCCAGCTCACCAGAGACAGACTATGGCTACACCTTC. The full variable domain, its missing parts supplied by reference TRBV18 and TRBJ1-2, is NAGVMQNPRHLVRRRGQEARLRCSPMKGHSHVYWYRQLPEEGLKFMVYLQKENIIDESGMPKERFSAEFPKEGPSILRIQQVVRGDSAAYFCASSPETDYGYTFGSGTRLTVV.

The chain employs TRBV7-8 and TRBJ2-7, with a weak D call TRBD2 (6 bases). Germline V gene lookup returns CDR1 SGHVS and CDR2 FQNEAQ. The V end lost 10 bases, the J end lost 6 bases, and 19 bases lay between the germline ends. The CDR3 has 13 residues. The CDR3 loop reads CATGLGDGGEQYF. In DNA form, the CDR3 reads TGTGCCACCGGGTTAGGCGACGGGGGCGAGCAGTACTTC.

The gene calls are TRBV28 and TRBJ2-3, with 8 bases aligning to TRBD1. After removal of 5 bases from V and 1 base from J, the junction contained 5 bases not matched to a gene. The V gene's germline CDR1 is MDHEN and CDR2 SYDVKM. The CDR3 spans 15 residues. In nucleotides, the CDR3 is TGTGCCAGCAGTGGACAGGGCTTGGGCACAGATACGCAGTATTTT. Its translation: CASSGQGLGTDTQYF.

The chain has TRBV7-8 and TRBJ2-7, with D perhaps TRBD1 (6 bases). The germline V and J ends were trimmed by 1 base and 0 bases, with 13 bases remaining between them. Germline lookup yields CDR1 SGHVS and CDR2 FQNEAQ. This CDR3 contains 16 residues. The CDR3: CASSLGGRGISYEQYF. In DNA form, the CDR3 reads TGTGCCAGCAGCTTAGGAGGTAGGGGGATCTCCTACGAGCAGTACTTC.

This chain uses TRBV11-2 with TRBJ2-3; 10 bases match TRBD2. Germline CDR1 reads SGHAT; CDR2 reads FQNNGV. The CDR3 contains 18 residues. The junction had 8 bases not matched to a gene; V was cut back by 2 bases and J by 0 bases. CDR3 bases: TGTGCCAGCAGCTTAAAGCGGGGGGGAAACCCTAGCACAGATACGCAGTATTTT. Protein: CASSLKRGGNPSTDTQYF.

The count of this clone is one. The chain joins TRBV5-1 to TRBJ1-4, with D maybe TRBD1 (6 bases). The CDR3 is 16 amino acids. In germline, CDR1 is SGHRS, CDR2 YFSETQ. V dropped 0 bases and J dropped 5 bases, with 14 bases sitting between them. DNA for the CDR3: TGCGCCAGCAGCTTGGTCAGGGGTCGGTACAATGAAAAACTGTTTTTT. This encodes CASSLVRGRYNEKLFF.

The chain has TRBV10-2 and TRBJ1-5, with 7 bases fitting TRBD1. This CDR3 has 15 residues. Trimming cost V 5 bases and J 10 bases; bases outside gene matches: 14. CDR1 is WSHSY, CDR2 SAAADI, per germline. The chain's CDR3 is CASSMLRQGLGPQHF. CDR3 DNA: TGCGCCAGCAGTATGTTACGACAGGGACTAGGACCCCAGCATTTT.

There are a few counts of this clone. This chain links TRBV5-1 with TRBJ1-2; no definite D call. This CDR3 has 15 residues. The V end lost 0 bases, the J end lost 7 bases, and 16 bases lay between the germline ends. Per the germline V gene, CDR1 is SGHRS and CDR2 is YFSETQ. Here the CDR3 reads CASSLAGRRESGYTF. CDR3 nucleotides: TGCGCCAGCAGCTTGGCCGGGCGTCGGGAGTCTGGCTACACCTTC.

The chain is built from TRBV14 and TRBJ2-3; D uncertain. Trimming shortened V by 4 bases and J by 6 bases, and 17 bases separated the two germline ends. This CDR3 has 15 residues. CDR1 is SGHDN, CDR2 FVKESK, per germline. The chain's CDR3 is CASSLSTGWADTQYF. As DNA, the CDR3 is TGTGCCAGCAGCCTCTCTACTGGGTGGGCGGATACGCAGTATTTT.

This clone was observed a single time. The chain combines TRBV6-1 with TRBJ1-1; D uncertain. The CDR3 consists of 13 residues. V shed 3 bases and J shed 7 bases, with 12 bases lying between them. Germline loops: CDR1 MNHNS, CDR2 SASEGT. This CDR3 is CASSDRLSHEAFF. CDR3 DNA sequence: TGTGCCAGCAGTGATAGGTTGAGCCATGAAGCTTTCTTT.

The chain couples TRBV15 to TRBJ2-1, with TRBD2 as a possible D gene (6 bases). The CDR3 has 12 amino acids. V was cut by 3 bases and J by 9 bases, with 9 bases left in between. CDR1 is LNHNV and CDR2 is YYDKDF in the germline V gene (reference sequence). This CDR3 is CATSSSGGEQFF. CDR3 sequence (DNA): TGTGCCACCAGCAGCTCCGGGGGTGAGCAGTTCTTC.

V is TRBV5-1 and J is TRBJ1-4; a weak D match, TRBD1 (5 bases). Germline V gene lookup returns CDR1 SGHRS and CDR2 YFSETQ. The CDR3 consists of 15 residues. Trimming stripped 4 bases from V and 1 base from J, with 11 bases between. The CDR3 region has the DNA TGCGCCAGCAGCCCCGGGGGGTTAACTAATGAAAAACTGTTTTTT. This codes for CASSPGGLTNEKLFF. The variable domain in full, with the rest retrieved from reference TRBV5-1 and TRBJ1-4, is KAGVTQTPRYLIKTRGQQVTLSCSPISGHRSVSWYQQTPGQGLQFLFEYFSETQRNKGNFPGRFSGRQFSNSRSEMNVSTLELGDSALYLCASSPGGLTNEKLFFGSGTQLSVL.

The table lists this clone with a count of one. The V gene is TRBV10-1, the J gene TRBJ2-5; D may be TRBD2 (6 bases). V lost 0 bases to trimming and J lost 4 bases, with 12 bases between them. The CDR3 totals 15 residues. Looked up from germline, CDR1 is WNHNN and CDR2 is SYGVQD (reference sequence). The DNA for the CDR3 is TGCGCCAGCAGTGAGTCTTGTGGGGGAGGAGAGACCCAGTACTTC. This translates into CASSESCGGGETQYF.

The V gene is TRBV6-6, the J gene TRBJ2-7, with 7 bases identical to TRBD1. The J segment lost 3 bases and the V segment lost 2 bases, leaving 7 bases of the junction unmatched. CDR1 and CDR2 (germline): MNHNY, SVGAGI (reference sequence). CDR3 size: 15 residues. DNA of the CDR3: TGTGCCAGCAGTTACCCCACGGGACAGAGCTACGAGCAGTACTTC. It specifies CASSYPTGQSYEQYF.